The subject of this entry is one TCR beta chain. Its antigen remains unknown. All donors with ophthalmopathy were recorded as having moderate-to-severe activity, CAS ≥3, NOSPECS ≥4 and a duration under 3 months. Certain patients, namely those with other autoimmune diseases, uncontrolled infections, pregnancy or lactation, were excluded. The PBMCs were taken from more than 8 ml of fresh peripheral blood. Germline values: CDR1 SGDLS, CDR2 YYNGEE. CDR3 length: 17 amino acids. Trimming stripped 4 bases from V and 0 bases from J, with 17 bases between. The sample is drawn from a study of Graves' ophthalmopathy and Graves' hyperthyroidism. Amplification from RNA transcripts yielded the TCR beta CDR3 regions. The workflow started with a first-round RT-PCR run with HTBI primers and then moved on to a second-round multiplex PCR. In TCRdb, the multiplex PCR reads were re-called with MiXCR into one record per CDR3 protein. The data hold almost 750,000 distinct CDR3 sequences, with roughly 40% observed a single time.

Points from the study as a whole: Most expanded thyroid clonotypes above 0.001 frequency also appeared in blood.

The V and J genes are TRBV9 and TRBJ1-3; D is undetermined. The material sequenced was peripheral blood. This clonotype originated in an adult man with Graves' ophthalmopathy. The CDR3 DNA sequence: TGTGCCAGCAGCCCCCGGACTCTAATTACCTCTGGAAACACCATATATTTT. Residues: CASSPRTLITSGNTIYF.